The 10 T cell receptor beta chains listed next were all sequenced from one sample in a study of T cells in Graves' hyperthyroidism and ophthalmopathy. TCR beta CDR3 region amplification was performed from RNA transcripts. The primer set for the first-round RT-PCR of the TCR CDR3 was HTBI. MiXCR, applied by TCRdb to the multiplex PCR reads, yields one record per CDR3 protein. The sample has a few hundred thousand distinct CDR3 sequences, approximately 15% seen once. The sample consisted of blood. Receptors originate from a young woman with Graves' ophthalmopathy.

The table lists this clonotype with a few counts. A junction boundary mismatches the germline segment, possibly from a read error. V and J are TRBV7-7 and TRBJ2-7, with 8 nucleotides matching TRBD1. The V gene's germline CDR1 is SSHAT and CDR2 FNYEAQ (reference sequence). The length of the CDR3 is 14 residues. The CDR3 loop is CASSPGQESYEQYF. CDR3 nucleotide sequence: TGTGCTAGCAGCCCGGGACAGGAATCCTACGAGCAGTACTTC. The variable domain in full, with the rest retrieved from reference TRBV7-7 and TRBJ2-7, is GAGVSQSPRYKVTKRGQDVTLRCDPISSHATLYWYQQALGQGPEFLTYFNYEAQPDKSGLPSDRFSAERPEGSISTLTIQRTEQRDSAMYRCASSPGQESYEQYFGPGTRLTVT.

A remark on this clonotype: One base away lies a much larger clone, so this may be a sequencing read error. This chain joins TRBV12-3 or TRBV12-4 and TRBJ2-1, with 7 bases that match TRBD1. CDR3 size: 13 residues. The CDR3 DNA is TGTGCCAGCAGCAAGGGACAGAACAATGGGCAGTTCTTC. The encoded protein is CASSKGQNNGQFF.

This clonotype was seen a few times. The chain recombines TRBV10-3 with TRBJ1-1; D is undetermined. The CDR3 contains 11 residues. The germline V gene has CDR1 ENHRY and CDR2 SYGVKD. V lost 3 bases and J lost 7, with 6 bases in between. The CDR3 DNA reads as TGTGCCATCAGTGATTGGTATGAAGCTTTCTTT. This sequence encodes CAISDWYEAFF.

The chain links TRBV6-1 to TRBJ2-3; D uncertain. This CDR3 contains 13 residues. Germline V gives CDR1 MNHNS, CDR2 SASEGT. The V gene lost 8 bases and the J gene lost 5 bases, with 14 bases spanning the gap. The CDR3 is CASGGLLLDTQYF. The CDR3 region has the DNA TGTGCCAGCGGTGGGCTGCTTTTAGATACGCAGTATTTT.

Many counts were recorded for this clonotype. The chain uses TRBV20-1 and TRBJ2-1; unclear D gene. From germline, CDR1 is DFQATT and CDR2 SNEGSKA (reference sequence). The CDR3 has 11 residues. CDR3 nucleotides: TGCAGCTACTCCCCGAGGAATGAGCAGTTCTTC. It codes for CSYSPRNEQFF.

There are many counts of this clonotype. DNA for the CDR3: TGTGCCAGCCACCGGGGTCGGGACTATGGCTACACCTTC. Its translation is CASHRGRDYGYTF. The V gene is TRBV6-1, the J gene TRBJ1-2; D gene unclear. This CDR3 spans 13 amino acids. Germline CDR1 is MNHNS and CDR2 is SASEGT. The germline V and J ends were trimmed by 8 bases and 3 bases, with 13 bases remaining between them.

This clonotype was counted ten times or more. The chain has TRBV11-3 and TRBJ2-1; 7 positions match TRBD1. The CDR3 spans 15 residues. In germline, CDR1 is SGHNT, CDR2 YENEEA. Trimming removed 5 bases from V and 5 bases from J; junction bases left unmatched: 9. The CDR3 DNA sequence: TGTGCCAGCAGCCCCCAAAGGGGGCTCAACAATGAGCAGTTCTTC. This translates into CASSPQRGLNNEQFF.

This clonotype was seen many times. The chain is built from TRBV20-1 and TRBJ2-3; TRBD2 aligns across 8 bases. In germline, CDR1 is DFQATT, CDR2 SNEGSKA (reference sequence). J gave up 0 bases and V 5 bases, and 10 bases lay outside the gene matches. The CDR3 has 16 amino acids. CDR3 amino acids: CSAPPGGDPSTDTQYF. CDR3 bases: TGCAGTGCTCCCCCCGGGGGGGATCCTAGCACAGATACGCAGTATTTT.

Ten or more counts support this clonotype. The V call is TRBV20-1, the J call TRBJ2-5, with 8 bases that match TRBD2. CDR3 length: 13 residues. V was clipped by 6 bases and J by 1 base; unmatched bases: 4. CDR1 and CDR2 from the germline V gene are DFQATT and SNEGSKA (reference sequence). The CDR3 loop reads CSANGRVQETQYF. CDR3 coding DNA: TGCAGTGCGAACGGGAGGGTCCAAGAGACCCAGTACTTC.

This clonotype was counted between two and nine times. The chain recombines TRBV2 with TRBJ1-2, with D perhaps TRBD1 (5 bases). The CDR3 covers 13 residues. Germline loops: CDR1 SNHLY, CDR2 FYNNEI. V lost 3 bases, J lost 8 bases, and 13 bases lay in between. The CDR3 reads CASSDLWGGGYTF. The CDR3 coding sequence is TGTGCCAGCAGTGACCTCTGGGGGGGGGGCTACACCTTC.